These 9 T cell receptor beta chains were all obtained from the same sample, sequenced in a study of T cell clonality in common variable immunodeficiency. Profiled with immunoSEQ multiplex PCR; TCRdb holds only in-frame clones, not every one. Listed for the sample are approximately 10,000 clones, none seen a single time. Their antigens remain unidentified. The study, taken as a whole, reports: Reportedly, TCR beta sequences from common variable immunodeficiency showed fewer deletions and N-nucleotide insertions.

The sequencing input was peripheral blood mononuclear cells. These receptors were taken from a human donor with common variable immunodeficiency.

This clone was detected ten times or more. The observed sequence ends 3 residues before the CDR3 terminus, with the missing tail filled in from the germline J gene. This chain connects TRBV6-2 or TRBV6-3 to TRBJ1-3, with D possibly being TRBD1 (6 bases). Per germline, CDR1 MNHEY and CDR2 SVGEGT. V was pared by 2 bases and J by 3 bases, with 14 bases between. There are 16 residues in the CDR3. The CDR3 loop is CASSYAGGPDGNTIYF. The part of the CDR3 DNA that was read is TGTGCCAGCAGTTACGCCGGGGGGCCGGATGGAAACACC.

This clone appeared many times. The CDR3 sequence: CASSNPRVDSPLHF. Incomplete CDR3 DNA: TGTGCCAGTAGTAACCCAAGGGTTGATTCACCC. V and J are TRBV19 and TRBJ1-6; unclear D gene. The read ends 3 residues early relative to the CDR3; the germline J gene fills the gap. V was cut by 4 bases and J by 8 bases, with 12 bases left in between. This CDR3 has 14 amino acids. Germline values: CDR1 LNHDA, CDR2 SQIVND (reference sequence).

This clone was picked up many times. The read falls 3 residues short of the CDR3 end, and the missing part is taken from the germline J gene. The V call is TRBV19, the J call TRBJ1-1, with D perhaps TRBD1 (6 bases). Deletions cut 8 bases from V and 6 bases from J, with 31 bases between. Germline values: CDR1 LNHDA, CDR2 SQIVND (reference sequence). This CDR3 region has 18 residues. The chain's CDR3 is CASVRFLGTQGVGAEAFF. The sequenced part of the CDR3 DNA is TGTGCCAGTGTAAGGTTTTTGGGAACACAGGGAGTAGGGGCTGAA.

Ten or more counts support this clone. The read terminates 3 residues ahead of where the CDR3 ends, so the germline J gene completes it. The V call is TRBV2, the J call TRBJ2-7, with D perhaps TRBD1 (5 bases). Looked up from germline, CDR1 is SNHLY and CDR2 is FYNNEI. Trimming pared 6 bases from V and 0 bases from J, leaving 12 bases between. The CDR3 runs 14 residues. The CDR3 loop is CASREQASSYEQYF. Partial CDR3 DNA: TGTGCCAGCAGAGAACAGGCGAGCTCCTACGAG.

This clone was recorded many times. With the read ending 3 residues before the CDR3 end, the germline J gene is used to fill in that end. The V and J genes are TRBV5-1 and TRBJ2-5, with 8 bases aligning to TRBD1. The ends lost 3 bases at V and 4 bases at J; junction bases unmatched: 11. CDR3 length: 16 amino acids. Germline CDR1 is SGHRS and CDR2 is YFSETQ. The CDR3 bases that were read are TGCGCCAGCAGCTATGGGGCTAGACAGGGGCGAGAGACC. Translating it yields CASSYGARQGRET. The entire CDR3 protein is CASSYGARQGRETQYF.

Partial CDR3 DNA: TGTGCCAGCAGCTTCGGGGGACTAGCGGGGAACGAG. It translates to CASSFGGLAGNE. The whole CDR3 protein is CASSFGGLAGNEQYF. V is TRBV11-3 and J is TRBJ2-7, with 13 nucleotides matching TRBD2. The read stops 3 residues short of the end of the CDR3; the missing end is completed from the germline J gene. V lost 3 bases and J lost 5; bases outside the gene matches: 4. CDR3 length: 15 amino acids. The germline CDR1 and CDR2 sequences are SGHNT and YENEEA.

This clone is deemed medium-sized. The CDR3 extends 3 residues past the end of the read, so its final part is completed from the germline J gene. The chain couples TRBV5-1 to TRBJ2-3, with D hard to call. CDR1 SGHRS and CDR2 YFSETQ come from the germline V gene. This CDR3 contains 11 residues. V was cut by 3 bases and J by 5 bases, with 4 bases left in between. The CDR3 spells CASSSVDTQYF. CDR3 bases read: TGCGCCAGCAGCTCGGTAGATACG.

This clone was seen many times. The CDR3 end is not reached by the read, which stops 3 residues before it; the germline J gene fills it in. The chain joins TRBV7-8 to TRBJ2-1; TRBD1 matches 9 bases. This CDR3 contains 17 residues. V shed 0 bases and J 1 base; nucleotides not matched to a gene: 4. Germline lookup yields CDR1 SGHVS and CDR2 FQNEAQ. The CDR3 loop is CASSLAVGTGSYNEQFF. CDR3 bases read: TGTGCCAGCAGCTTAGCTGTAGGGACAGGGTCCTACAATGAG.

At least ten counts were recorded for this clone. The read halts 3 residues ahead of the CDR3 end, with the missing end drawn from the germline J gene. This chain links TRBV18 with TRBJ1-1, with D perhaps TRBD1 (5 bases). This CDR3 is built from 16 residues. In germline, CDR1 is KGHSH, CDR2 LQKENI. The germline V and J ends were trimmed by 3 bases and 4 bases, with 18 bases remaining between them. The part of the CDR3 DNA that was read is TGTGCCAGCTCACCTCTTGGGCAGGGATGGGGCACTGAA. Protein: CASSPLGQGWGTE. The CDR3 as a whole reads CASSPLGQGWGTEAFF. Filled out from reference TRBV18 and TRBJ1-1, the complete variable domain reads NAGVMQNPRHLVRRRGQEARLRCSPMKGHSHVYWYRQLPEEGLKFMVYLQKENIIDESGMPKERFSAEFPKEGPSILRIQQVVRGDSAAYFCASSPLGQGWGTEAFFGQGTRLTVV.